The clone carrying this T cell receptor (beta chain) was observed a single time. The DNA is omitted, as the CDR3 cannot be located on it reliably, and the CDR3 follows TCRdb's listing. The sample originates from a study of T-cell memory formation after mild COVID-19. The CDR3 length equals 17 residues, ends included. TCRdb fed the 5' RACE reads into MiXCR, producing one record per CDR3 protein. The sample shows a few hundred thousand distinct CDR3 sequences, about 10% of them seen only once. The rearrangement joins TRBV7-5 to TRBJ2-1; the table assigns TRBD2, which was not confirmed against the DNA. TRBV7-5 is a documented pseudogene. The clonotype was recovered from a man aged 18-30 years who had mild COVID-19 (a few samples of this study predate the infection). Cell type and time point are not known. The sample consisted of PBMCs or a T cell subset sorted from them (not recorded which). This CDR3 reads CISVPEAFQGHYNEQFF.